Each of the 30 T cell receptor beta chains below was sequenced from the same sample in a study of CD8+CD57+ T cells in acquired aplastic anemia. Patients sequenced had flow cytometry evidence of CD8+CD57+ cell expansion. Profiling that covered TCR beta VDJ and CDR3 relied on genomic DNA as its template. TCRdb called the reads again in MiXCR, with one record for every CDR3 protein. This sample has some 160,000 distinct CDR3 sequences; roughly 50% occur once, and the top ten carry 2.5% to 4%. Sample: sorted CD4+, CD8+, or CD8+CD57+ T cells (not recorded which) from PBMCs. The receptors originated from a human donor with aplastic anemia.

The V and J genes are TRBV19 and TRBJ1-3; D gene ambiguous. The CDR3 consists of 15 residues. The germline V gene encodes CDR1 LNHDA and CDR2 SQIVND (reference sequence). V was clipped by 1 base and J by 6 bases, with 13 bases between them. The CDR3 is CASSIVGGSVNTIYF. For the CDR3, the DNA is TGTGCCAGTAGTATAGTAGGAGGGAGTGTAAACACCATATATTTT.

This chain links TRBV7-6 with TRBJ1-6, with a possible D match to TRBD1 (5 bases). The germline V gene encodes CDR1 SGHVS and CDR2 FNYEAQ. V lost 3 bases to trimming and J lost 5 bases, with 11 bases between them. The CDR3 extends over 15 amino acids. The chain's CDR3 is CASSFLGGDNSPLHF. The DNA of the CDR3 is TGTGCCAGCAGCTTTCTCGGGGGGGATAATTCACCCCTCCACTTT. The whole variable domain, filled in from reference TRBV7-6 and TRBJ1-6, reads GAGVSQSPRYKVTKRGQDVALRCDPISGHVSLYWYRQALGQGPEFLTYFNYEAQQDKSGLPNDRFSAERPEGSISTLTIQRTEQRDSAMYRCASSFLGGDNSPLHFGNGTRLTVT.

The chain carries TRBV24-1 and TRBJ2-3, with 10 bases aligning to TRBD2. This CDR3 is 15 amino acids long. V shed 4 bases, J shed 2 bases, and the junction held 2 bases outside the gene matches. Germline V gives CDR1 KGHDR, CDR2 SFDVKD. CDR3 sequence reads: CATSELAGITDTQYF. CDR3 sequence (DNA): TGTGCCACCAGTGAACTAGCGGGGATCACAGATACGCAGTATTTT.

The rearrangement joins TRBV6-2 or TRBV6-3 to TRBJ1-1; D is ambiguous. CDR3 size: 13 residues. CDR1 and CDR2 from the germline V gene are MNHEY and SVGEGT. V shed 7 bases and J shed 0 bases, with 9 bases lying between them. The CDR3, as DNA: TGTGCCAGCAAGTGGGTCATGAACACTGAAGCTTTCTTT. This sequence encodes CASKWVMNTEAFF.

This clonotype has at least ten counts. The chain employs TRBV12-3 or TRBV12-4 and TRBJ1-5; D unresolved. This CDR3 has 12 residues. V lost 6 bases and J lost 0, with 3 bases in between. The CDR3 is CASSFSNQPQHF. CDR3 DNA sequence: TGTGCCAGCAGCTTTAGCAATCAGCCCCAGCATTTT.

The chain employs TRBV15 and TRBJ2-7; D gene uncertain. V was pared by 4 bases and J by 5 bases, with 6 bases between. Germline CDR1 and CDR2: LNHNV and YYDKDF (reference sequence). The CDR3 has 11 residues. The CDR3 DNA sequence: TGTGCCACCAGCATGGGTGACGAGCAGTACTTC. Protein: CATSMGDEQYF.

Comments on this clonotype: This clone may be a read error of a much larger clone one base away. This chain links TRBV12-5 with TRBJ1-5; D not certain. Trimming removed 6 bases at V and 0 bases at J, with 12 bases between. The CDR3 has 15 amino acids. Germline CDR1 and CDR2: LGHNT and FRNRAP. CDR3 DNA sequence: TGTGCTAGTGGATCAGGCGGGTATAGCAATCAGCCCCAGCATTTT. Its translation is CASGSGGYSNQPQHF.

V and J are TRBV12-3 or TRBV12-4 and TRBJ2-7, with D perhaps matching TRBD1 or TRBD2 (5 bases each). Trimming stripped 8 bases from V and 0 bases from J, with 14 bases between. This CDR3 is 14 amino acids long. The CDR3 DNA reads TGTGCCAGCGCACAGGCTAGCCGCTCCTACGAGCAGTACTTC. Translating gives CASAQASRSYEQYF.

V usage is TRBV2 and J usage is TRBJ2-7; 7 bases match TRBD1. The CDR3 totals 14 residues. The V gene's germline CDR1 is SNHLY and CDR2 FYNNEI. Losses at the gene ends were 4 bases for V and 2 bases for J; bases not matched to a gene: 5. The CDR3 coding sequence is TGTGCCAGCAGTGCTGACAGGGAGCCCTACGAGCAGTACTTC. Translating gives CASSADREPYEQYF.

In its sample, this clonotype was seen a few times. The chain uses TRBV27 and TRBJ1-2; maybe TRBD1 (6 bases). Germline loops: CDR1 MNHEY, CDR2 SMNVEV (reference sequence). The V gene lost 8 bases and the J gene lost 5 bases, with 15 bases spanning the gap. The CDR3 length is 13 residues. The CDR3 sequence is CASGGRGYYGYTF. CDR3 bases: TGTGCCAGCGGGGGTAGGGGGTATTATGGCTACACCTTC.

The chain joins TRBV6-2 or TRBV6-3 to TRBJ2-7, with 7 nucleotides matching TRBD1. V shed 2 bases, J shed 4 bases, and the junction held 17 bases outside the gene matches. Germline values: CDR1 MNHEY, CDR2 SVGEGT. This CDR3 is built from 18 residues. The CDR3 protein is CASSYTVPNRGLFYEQYF. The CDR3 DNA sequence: TGTGCCAGCAGTTACACGGTCCCTAACAGGGGTCTTTTTTACGAGCAGTACTTC.

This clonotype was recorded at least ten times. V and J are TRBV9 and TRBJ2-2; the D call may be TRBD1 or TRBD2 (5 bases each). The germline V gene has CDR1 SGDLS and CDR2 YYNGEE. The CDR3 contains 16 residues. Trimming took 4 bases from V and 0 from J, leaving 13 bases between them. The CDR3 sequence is CASSPYGAANTGELFF. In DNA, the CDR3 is TGTGCCAGCAGCCCATACGGGGCCGCGAACACCGGGGAGCTGTTTTTT.

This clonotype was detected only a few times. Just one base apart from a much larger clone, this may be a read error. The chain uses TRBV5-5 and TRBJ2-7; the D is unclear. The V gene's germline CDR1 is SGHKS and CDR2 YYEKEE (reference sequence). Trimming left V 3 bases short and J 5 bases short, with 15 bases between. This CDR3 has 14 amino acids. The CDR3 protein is CASSYAATVHEQYV. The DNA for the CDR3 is TGTGCCAGCAGCTATGCGGCCACTGTCCACGAGCAGTACGTC.

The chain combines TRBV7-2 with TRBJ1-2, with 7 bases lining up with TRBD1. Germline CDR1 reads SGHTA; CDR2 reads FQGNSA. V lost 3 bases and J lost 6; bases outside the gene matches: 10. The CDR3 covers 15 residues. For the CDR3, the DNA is TGTGCCAGCAGCTTGTCGAGGGGGACAGCAAATGGCTACACCTTC. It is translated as CASSLSRGTANGYTF.

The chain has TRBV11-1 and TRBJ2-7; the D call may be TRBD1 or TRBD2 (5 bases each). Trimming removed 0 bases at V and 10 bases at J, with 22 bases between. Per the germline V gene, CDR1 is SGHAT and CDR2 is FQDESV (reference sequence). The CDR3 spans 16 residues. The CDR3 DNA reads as TGTGCCAGCAGCTTAGCGGGGATCGGGACGAAATCGATCCAGTACTTC. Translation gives CASSLAGIGTKSIQYF.

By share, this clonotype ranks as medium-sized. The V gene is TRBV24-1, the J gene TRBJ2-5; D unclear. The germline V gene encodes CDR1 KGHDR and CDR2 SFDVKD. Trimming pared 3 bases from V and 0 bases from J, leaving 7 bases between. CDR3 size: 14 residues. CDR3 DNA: TGTGCCACCAGTGATAGACAATACCAAGAGACCCAGTACTTC. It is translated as CATSDRQYQETQYF.

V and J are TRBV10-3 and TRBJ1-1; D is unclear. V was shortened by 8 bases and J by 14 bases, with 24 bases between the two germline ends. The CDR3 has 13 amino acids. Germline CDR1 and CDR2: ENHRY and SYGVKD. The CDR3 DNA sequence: TGTGCCATCCAATCCCAGGCGAACACTGAAACCTTCTTT. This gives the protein CAIQSQANTETFF.

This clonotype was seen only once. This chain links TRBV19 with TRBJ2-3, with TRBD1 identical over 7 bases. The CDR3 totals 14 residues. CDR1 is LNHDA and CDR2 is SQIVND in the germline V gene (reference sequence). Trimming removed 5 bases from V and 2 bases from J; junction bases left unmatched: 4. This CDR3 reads CASSPGQNTDTQYF. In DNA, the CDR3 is TGTGCCAGTAGTCCGGGACAGAACACAGATACGCAGTATTTT.

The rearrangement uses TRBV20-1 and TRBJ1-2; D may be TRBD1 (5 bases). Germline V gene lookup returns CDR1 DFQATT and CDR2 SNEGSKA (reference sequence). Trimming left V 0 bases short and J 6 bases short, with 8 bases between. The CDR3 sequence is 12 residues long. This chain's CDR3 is CSAREGRDGYTF. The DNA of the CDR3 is TGCAGTGCTAGAGAGGGCAGGGATGGCTACACCTTC.

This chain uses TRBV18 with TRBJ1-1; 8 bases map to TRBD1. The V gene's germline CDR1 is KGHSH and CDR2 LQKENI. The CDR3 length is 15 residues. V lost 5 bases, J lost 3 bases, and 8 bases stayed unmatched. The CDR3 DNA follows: TGTGCCAGCTCAGAAGGAACAGGGGGGTACACTGAAGCTTTCTTT. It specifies CASSEGTGGYTEAFF.

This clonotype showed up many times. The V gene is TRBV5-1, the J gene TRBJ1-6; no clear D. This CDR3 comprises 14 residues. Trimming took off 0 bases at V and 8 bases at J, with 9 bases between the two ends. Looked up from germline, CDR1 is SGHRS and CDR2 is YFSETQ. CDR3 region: CASSLEGSYSPLHF. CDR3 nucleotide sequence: TGCGCCAGCAGCTTGGAAGGTTCTTATTCACCCCTCCACTTT.

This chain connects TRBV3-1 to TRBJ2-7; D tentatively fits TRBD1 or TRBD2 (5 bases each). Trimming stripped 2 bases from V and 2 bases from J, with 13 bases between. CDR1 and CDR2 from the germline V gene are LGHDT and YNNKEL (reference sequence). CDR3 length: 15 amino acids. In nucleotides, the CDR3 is TGTGCCAGCAGCCAAAACCGGGACGGAGCCTACGAGCAGTACTTC. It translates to CASSQNRDGAYEQYF.

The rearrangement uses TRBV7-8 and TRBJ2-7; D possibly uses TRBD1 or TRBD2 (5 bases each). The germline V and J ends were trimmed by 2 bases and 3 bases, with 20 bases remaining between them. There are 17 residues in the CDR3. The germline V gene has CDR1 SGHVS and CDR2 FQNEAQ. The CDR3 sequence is CASSLSKGRGLGYEQYF. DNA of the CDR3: TGTGCCAGCAGCTTATCAAAGGGACGGGGTCTAGGCTACGAGCAGTACTTC.

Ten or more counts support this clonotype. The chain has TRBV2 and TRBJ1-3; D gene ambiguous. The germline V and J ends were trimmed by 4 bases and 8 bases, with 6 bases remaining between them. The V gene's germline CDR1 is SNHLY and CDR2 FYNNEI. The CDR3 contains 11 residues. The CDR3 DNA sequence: TGTGCCAGCAGTGTCGGAGACACCATATATTTT. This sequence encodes CASSVGDTIYF.

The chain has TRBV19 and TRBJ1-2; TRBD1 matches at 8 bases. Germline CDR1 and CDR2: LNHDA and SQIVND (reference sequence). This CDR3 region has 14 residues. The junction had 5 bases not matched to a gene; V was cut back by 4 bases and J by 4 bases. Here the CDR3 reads CASSTRTGTYGYTF. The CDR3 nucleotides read TGTGCCAGTAGTACCCGGACAGGGACCTATGGCTACACCTTC.

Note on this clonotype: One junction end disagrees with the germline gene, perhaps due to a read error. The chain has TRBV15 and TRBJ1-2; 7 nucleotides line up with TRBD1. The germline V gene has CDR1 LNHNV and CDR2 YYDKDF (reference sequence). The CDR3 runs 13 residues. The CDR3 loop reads CAASTGQLYGYTF. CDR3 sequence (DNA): TGTGCCGCCAGCACGGGACAGCTTTATGGCTACACCTTC.

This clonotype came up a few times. CDR3 residues: CASSIRAMNTEAFF. The CDR3 nucleotides are TGTGCCAGTAGTATACGCGCTATGAACACTGAAGCTTTCTTT. V is TRBV19 and J is TRBJ1-1, with no clear D. Germline CDR1 reads LNHDA; CDR2 reads SQIVND (reference sequence). Deletions cut 2 bases from V and 0 bases from J, with 7 bases between. The CDR3 covers 14 residues. Together with reference TRBV19 and TRBJ1-1, the CDR3 gives the full variable domain: DGGITQSPKYLFRKEGQNVTLSCEQNLNHDAMYWYRQDPGQGLRLIYYSQIVNDFQKGDIAEGYSVSREKKESFPLTVTSAQKNPTAFYLCASSIRAMNTEAFFGQGTRLTVV.

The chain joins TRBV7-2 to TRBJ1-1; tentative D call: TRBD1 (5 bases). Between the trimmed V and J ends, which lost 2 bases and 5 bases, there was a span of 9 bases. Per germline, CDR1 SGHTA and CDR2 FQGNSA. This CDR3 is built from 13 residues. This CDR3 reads CASSLTAGTEAFF. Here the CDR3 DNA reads TGTGCCAGCAGCTTAACCGCAGGGACTGAAGCTTTCTTT.

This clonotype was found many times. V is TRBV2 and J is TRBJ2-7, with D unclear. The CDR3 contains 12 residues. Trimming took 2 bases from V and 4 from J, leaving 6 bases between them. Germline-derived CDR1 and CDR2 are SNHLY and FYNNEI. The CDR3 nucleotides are TGTGCCAGCAGTGAAACGCGTTACGAGCAGTACTTC. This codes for CASSETRYEQYF.

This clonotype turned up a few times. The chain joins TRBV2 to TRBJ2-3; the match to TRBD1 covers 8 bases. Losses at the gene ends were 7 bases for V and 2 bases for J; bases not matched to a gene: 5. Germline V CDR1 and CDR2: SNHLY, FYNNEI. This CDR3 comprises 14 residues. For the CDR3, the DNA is TGTGCCAGCAAGTCGGGACAGGTCACAGATACGCAGTATTTT. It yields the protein CASKSGQVTDTQYF. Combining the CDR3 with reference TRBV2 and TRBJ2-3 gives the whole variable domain EPEVTQTPSHQVTQMGQEVILRCVPISNHLYFYWYRQILGQKVEFLVSFYNNEISEKSEIFDDQFSVERPDGSNFTLKIRSTKLEDSAMYFCASKSGQVTDTQYFGPGTRLTVL.